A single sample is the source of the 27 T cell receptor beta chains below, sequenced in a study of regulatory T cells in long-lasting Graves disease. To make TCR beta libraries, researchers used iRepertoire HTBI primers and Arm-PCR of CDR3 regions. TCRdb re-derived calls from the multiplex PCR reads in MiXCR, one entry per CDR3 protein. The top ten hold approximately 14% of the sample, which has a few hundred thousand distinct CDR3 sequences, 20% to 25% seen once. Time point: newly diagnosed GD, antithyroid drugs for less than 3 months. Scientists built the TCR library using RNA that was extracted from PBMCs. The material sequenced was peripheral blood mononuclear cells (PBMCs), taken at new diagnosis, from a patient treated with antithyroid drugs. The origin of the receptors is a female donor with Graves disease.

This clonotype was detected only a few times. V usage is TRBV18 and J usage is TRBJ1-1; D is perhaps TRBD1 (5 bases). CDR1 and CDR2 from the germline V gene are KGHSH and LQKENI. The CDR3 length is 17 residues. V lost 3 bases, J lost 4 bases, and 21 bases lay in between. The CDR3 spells CASSPEDWGTLGTEAFF. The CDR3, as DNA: TGTGCCAGCTCACCTGAAGACTGGGGGACGTTGGGCACTGAAGCTTTCTTT.

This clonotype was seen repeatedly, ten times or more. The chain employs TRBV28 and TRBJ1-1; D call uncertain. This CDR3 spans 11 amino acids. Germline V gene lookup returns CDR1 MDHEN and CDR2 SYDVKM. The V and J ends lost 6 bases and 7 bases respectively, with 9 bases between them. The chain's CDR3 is CASSLSDEAFF. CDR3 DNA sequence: TGTGCCAGCAGCTTAAGCGATGAAGCTTTCTTT.

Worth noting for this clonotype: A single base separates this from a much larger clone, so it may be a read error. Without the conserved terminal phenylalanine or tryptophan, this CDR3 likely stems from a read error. CDR3 in amino acids: CASRSLRTSFYEQYL. For the CDR3, the DNA is TGTGCCAGCAGATCCCTTCGGACTAGCTTCTACGAGCAGTACCTC. The V and J genes are TRBV27 and TRBJ2-7, with 8 nucleotides matching TRBD2. The germline CDR1 and CDR2 sequences are MNHEY and SMNVEV (reference sequence). J gave up 3 bases and V 6 bases, and 10 bases lay outside the gene matches. This CDR3 has 15 residues.

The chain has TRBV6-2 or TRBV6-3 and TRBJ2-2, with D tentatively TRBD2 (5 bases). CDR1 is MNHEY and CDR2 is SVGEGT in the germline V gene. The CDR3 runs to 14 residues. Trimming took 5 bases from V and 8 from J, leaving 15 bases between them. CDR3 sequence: CASSEWQRAGELFF. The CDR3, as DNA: TGTGCCAGCAGTGAATGGCAGAGGGCAGGGGAGCTGTTTTTT.

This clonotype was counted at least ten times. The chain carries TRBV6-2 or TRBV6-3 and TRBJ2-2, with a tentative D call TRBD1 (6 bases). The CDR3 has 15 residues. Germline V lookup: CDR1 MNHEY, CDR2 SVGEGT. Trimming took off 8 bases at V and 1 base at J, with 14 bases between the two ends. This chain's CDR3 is CASRSSGQNTGELFF. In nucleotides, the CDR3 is TGTGCCAGCCGATCCTCGGGACAGAACACCGGGGAGCTGTTTTTT.

This CDR3 is CASSPAGQGSYEQFF. The CDR3 DNA reads as TGCGCCAGCAGCCCGGCAGGACAGGGATCGTATGAGCAGTTCTTC. The V and J genes are TRBV4-1 and TRBJ2-1; 8 bases align to TRBD1. There are 15 residues in the CDR3. V was clipped by 4 bases and J by 8 bases; unmatched bases: 10. Per germline, CDR1 MGHRA and CDR2 YSYEKL.

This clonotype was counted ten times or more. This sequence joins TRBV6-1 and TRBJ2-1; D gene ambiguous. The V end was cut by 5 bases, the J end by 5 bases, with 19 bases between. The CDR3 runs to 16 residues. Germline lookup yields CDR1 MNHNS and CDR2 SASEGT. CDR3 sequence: CASSPLESRPDNEQFF. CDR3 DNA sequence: TGTGCCAGCAGTCCTTTAGAGTCGAGACCAGACAATGAGCAGTTCTTC.

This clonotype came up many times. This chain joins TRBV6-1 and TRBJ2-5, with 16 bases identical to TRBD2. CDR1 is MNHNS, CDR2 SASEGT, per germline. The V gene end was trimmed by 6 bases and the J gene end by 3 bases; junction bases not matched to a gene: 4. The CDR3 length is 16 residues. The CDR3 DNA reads TGTGCCAGCAGCTGGGGACTAGCGGGAGGGGAAGAGACCCAGTACTTC. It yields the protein CASSWGLAGGEETQYF.

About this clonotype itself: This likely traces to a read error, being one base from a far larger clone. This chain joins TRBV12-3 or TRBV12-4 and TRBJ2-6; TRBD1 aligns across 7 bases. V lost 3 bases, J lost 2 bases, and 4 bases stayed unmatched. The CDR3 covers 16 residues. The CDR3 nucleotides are TGTGCCAGCAGTTTGACAGGGTCGGCTGGGGCCAACGTCCTGACTTTC. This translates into CASSLTGSAGANVLTF.

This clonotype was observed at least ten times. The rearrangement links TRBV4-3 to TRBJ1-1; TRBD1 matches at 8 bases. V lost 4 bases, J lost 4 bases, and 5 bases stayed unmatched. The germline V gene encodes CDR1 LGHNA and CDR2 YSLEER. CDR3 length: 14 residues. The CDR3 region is CASSRGQGGTEAFF. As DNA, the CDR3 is TGCGCCAGCAGCCGTGGACAGGGAGGCACTGAAGCTTTCTTT.

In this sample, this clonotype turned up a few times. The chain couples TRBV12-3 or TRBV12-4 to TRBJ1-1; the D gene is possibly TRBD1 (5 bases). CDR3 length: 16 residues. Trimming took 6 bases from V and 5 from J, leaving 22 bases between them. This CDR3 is CASRPARHGTGTEAFF. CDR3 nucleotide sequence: TGTGCCAGCAGGCCAGCCAGACACGGGACCGGGACTGAAGCTTTCTTT.

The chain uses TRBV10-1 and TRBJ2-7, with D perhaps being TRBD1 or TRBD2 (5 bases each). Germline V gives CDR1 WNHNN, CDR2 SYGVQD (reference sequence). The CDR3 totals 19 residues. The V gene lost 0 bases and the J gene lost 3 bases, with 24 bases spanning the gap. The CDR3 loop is CASSESNPLTGTGYYEQYF. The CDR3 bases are TGCGCCAGCAGTGAGTCGAATCCTTTAACCGGGACCGGATACTACGAGCAGTACTTC.

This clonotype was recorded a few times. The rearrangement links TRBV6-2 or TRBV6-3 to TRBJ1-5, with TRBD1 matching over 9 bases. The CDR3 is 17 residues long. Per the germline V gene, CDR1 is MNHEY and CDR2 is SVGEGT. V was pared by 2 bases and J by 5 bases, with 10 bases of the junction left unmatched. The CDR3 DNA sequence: TGTGCCAGCAGTTACGGGACAGGGTGGACGGAGGATCAGCCCCAGCATTTT. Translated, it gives CASSYGTGWTEDQPQHF.

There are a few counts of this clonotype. Here the CDR3 reads CASSIQVAGNTGELFF. Written as DNA, the CDR3 is TGTGCCAGCAGCATCCAGGTGGCTGGTAACACCGGGGAGCTGTTTTTT. This sequence joins TRBV11-2 and TRBJ2-2; no reliable D call. V was trimmed by 5 bases and J by 2 bases, leaving 15 bases between them. Germline lookup yields CDR1 SGHAT and CDR2 FQNNGV. The CDR3 runs to 16 residues. The full variable domain, its missing parts supplied by reference TRBV11-2 and TRBJ2-2, is EAGVAQSPRYKIIEKRQSVAFWCNPISGHATLYWYQQILGQGPKLLIQFQNNGVVDDSQLPKDRFSAERLKGVDSTLKIQPAKLEDSAVYLCASSIQVAGNTGELFFGEGSRLTVL.

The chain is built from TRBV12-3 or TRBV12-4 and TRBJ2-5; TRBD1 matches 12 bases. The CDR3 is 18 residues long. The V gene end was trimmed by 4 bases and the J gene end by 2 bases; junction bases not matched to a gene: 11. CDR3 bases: TGTGCCAGCAGTTCCGGGACAGGGGGCAGGACGGGGCAAGAGACCCAGTACTTC. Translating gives CASSSGTGGRTGQETQYF.

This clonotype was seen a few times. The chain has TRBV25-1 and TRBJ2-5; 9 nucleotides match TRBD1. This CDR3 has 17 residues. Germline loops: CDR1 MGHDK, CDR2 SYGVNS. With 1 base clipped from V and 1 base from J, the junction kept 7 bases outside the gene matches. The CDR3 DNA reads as TGTGCCAGCAGTGAATTCTTCTCGGACAGGGGCCAAGAGACCCAGTACTTC. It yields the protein CASSEFFSDRGQETQYF.

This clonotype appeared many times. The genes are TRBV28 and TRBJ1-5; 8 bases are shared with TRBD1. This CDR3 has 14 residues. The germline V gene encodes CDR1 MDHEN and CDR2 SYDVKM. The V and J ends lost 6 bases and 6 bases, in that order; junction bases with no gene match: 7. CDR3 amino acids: CASRQGARGQPQHF. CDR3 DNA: TGTGCCAGCAGGCAGGGGGCGCGGGGTCAGCCCCAGCATTTT.

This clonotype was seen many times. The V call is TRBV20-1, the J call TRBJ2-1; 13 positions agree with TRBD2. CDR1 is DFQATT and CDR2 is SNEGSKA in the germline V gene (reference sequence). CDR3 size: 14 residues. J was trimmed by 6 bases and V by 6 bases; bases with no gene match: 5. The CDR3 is CSATSGGAFNEQFF. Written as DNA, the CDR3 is TGCAGTGCCACTAGCGGGGGGGCCTTCAATGAGCAGTTCTTC.

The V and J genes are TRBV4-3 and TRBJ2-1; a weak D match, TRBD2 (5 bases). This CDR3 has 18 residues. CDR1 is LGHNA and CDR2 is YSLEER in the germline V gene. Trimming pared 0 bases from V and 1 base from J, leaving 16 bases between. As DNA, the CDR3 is TGCGCCAGCAGCCAAGATCGGGTAGGGAGCCGATCCTACAATGAGCAGTTCTTC. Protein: CASSQDRVGSRSYNEQFF.

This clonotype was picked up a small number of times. CDR3 loop: CASSPRQPYGYTF. CDR3 bases: TGTGCCAGTAGTCCGAGACAGCCCTATGGCTACACCTTC. The rearrangement links TRBV19 to TRBJ1-2; the D gene is possibly TRBD1 (5 bases). This CDR3 region has 13 residues. Deletions cut 5 bases from V and 4 bases from J, with 11 bases between. Germline V gene sequence: CDR1 LNHDA, CDR2 SQIVND (reference sequence).

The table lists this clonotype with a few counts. The CDR3 region has the DNA TGTGCCAGCAGCCCCACCCGACTAGCTAGGGAGACCCAGTACTTC. The encoded protein is CASSPTRLARETQYF. V and J are TRBV6-1 and TRBJ2-5; 7 bases agree with TRBD2. Trimming removed 6 bases from V and 5 bases from J; junction bases left unmatched: 12. CDR1 and CDR2 from the germline V gene are MNHNS and SASEGT. The CDR3 covers 15 residues.

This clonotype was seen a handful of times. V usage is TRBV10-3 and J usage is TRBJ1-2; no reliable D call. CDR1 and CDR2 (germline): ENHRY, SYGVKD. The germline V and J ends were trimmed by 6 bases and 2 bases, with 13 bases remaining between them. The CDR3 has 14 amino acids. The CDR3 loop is CAIRADGQNYGYTF. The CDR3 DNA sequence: TGTGCCATCAGGGCGGACGGCCAAAACTATGGCTACACCTTC.

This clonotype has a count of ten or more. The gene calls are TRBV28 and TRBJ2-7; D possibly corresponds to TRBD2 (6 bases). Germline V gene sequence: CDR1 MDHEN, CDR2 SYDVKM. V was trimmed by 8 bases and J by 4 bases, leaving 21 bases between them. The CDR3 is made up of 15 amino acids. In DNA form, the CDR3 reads TGTGCCAGCGTAGATCCCGGACTACCGAAGTACGAGCAGTACTTC. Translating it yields CASVDPGLPKYEQYF.

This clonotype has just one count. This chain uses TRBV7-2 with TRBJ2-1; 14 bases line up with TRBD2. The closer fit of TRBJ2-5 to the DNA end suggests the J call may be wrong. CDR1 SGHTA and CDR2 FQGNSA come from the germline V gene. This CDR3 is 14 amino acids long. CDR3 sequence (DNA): TGTGCCAGCAGCTCCGGGACTAGCGGGGGGACCCAGTACTTC. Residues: CASSSGTSGGTQYF.

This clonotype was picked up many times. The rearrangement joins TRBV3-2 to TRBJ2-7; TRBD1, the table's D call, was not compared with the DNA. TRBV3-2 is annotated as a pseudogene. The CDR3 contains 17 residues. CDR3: CASSQDVGTDDSYEQYF. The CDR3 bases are TGTGCCAGCAGCCAAGATGTTGGGACAGACGACTCCTACGAGCAGTACTTC.

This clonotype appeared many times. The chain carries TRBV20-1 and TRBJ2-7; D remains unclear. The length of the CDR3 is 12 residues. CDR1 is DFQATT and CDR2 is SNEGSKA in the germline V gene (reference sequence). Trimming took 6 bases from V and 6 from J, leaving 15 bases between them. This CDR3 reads CSAGEGMGEQYF. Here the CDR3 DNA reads TGCAGTGCAGGAGAAGGCATGGGCGAGCAGTACTTC.

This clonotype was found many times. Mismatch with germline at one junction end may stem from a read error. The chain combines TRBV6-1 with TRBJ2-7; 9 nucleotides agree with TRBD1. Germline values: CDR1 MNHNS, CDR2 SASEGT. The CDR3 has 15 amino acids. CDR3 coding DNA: TGTGCCAGCAATGAACCGGGACAGGGCCCCTACGAGCAGTACTTC. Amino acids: CASNEPGQGPYEQYF.